This T cell receptor (beta chain) derives from a study of CD8 T cells in ankylosing spondylitis. Whole-study findings and limits: Clones linked with disease were CD8+ and fairly uncommon in the peripheral blood. Earlier work had already found some motif variants in reactive arthritis synovial fluid and blood. What appeared characteristic of ankylosing spondylitis blood was a TCR beta motif of fewer than ten highly homologous variants.

MiXCR, applied by TCRdb to the 5' RACE reads, yields one record per CDR3 protein. The table records 250,000 to 400,000 distinct CDR3 sequences, 9.5% to 13% of them present only once. The V end lost 0 bases, the J end lost 5 bases, and 11 bases lay between the germline ends. The CDR3 covers 15 residues. Germline assignment: CDR1 SGHRS and CDR2 YFSETQ. This clonotype has ten or more counts. Its specificity is unknown. This chain joins TRBV5-1 and TRBJ1-4; a possible D gene is TRBD1 (5 bases). What was sequenced was blood, either unsorted or a sorted T cell fraction (not recorded which). The receptor was isolated from a female donor with ankylosing spondylitis or in good health (not recorded which). The DNA for the CDR3 is TGCGCCAGCAGCTTGGTGGCAGGGCGGAATGAAAAACTGTTTTTT. Amino acid sequence: CASSLVAGRNEKLFF.